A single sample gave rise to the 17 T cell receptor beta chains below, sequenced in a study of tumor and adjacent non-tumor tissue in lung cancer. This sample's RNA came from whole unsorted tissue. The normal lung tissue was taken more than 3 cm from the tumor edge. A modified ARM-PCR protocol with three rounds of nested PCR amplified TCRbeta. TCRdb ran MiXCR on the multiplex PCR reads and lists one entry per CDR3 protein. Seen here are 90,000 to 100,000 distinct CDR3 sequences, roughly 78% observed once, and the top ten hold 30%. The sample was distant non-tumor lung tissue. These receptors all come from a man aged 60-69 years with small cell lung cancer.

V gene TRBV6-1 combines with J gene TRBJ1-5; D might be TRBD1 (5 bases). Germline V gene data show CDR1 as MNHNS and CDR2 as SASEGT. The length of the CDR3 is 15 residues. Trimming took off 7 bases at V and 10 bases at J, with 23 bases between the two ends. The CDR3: CASIQTAGRFQPQHF. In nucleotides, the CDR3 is TGTGCCAGCATTCAGACAGCGGGAAGGTTTCAACCCCAGCATTTT.

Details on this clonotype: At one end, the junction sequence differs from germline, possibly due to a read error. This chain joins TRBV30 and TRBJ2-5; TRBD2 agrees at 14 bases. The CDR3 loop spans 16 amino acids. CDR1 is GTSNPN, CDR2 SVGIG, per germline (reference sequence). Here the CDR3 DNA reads TGTGTCTGGAGATGGGGACTAGCGGGAGATCGTGAGACCCAGTACTTC. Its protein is CVWRWGLAGDRETQYF.

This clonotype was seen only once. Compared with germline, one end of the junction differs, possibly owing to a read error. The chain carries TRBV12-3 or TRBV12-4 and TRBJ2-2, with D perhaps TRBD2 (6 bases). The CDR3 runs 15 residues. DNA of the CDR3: TGTGCCAGCAGTTTCTCTGGGACTGGCACCGGGGAGCTATTTTTT. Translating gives CASSFSGTGTGELFF.

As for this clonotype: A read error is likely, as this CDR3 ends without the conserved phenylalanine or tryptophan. DNA of the CDR3: TGTGCCAGCAGTGATCTAGCGGGAGGGCAAGACGGGGAGCTGTTTGTC. This gives the protein CASSDLAGGQDGELFV. The genes are TRBV6-1 and TRBJ2-2; 12 bases map to TRBD2. In germline, CDR1 is MNHNS, CDR2 SASEGT. The trim removed 3 bases at V and 7 bases at J, leaving 6 bases unmatched. CDR3 length: 16 residues.

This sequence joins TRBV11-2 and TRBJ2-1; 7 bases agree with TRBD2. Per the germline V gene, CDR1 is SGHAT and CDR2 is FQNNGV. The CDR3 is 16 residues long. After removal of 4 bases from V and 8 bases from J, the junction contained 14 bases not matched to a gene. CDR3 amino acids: CASSWEGTTALHEQFF. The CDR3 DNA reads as TGTGCCAGCAGCTGGGAGGGTACTACGGCCCTCCATGAGCAGTTCTTC.

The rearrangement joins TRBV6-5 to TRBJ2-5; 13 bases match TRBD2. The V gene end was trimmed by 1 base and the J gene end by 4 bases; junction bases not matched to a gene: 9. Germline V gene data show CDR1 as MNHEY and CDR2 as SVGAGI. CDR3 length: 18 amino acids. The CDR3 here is CASSYYGLAGVGGETQYF. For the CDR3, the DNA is TGTGCCAGCAGTTACTATGGACTAGCGGGAGTGGGAGGAGAGACCCAGTACTTC.

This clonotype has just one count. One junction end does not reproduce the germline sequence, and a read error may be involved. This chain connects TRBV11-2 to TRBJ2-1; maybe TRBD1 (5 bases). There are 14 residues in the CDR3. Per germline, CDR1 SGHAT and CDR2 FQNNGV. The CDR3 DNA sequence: TGTACCAGCTGCTTAGAGGCAGGGCTGGTTGAGCAATTCTTC. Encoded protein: CTSCLEAGLVEQFF.

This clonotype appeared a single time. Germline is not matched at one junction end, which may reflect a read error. CDR3 nucleotides: TGTGCCAGTACCATGGGAGGGTTTGGCTATGACTACACCTTC. Its translation is CASTMGGFGYDYTF. The chain has TRBV11-2 and TRBJ1-2; D remains unclear. CDR3 length equals 14 residues. From germline, CDR1 is SGHAT and CDR2 FQNNGV. The full variable domain, rest sourced from reference TRBV11-2 and TRBJ1-2, is EAGVAQSPRYKIIEKRQSVAFWCNPISGHATLYWYQQILGQGPKLLIQFQNNGVVDDSQLPKDRFSAERLKGVDSTLKIQPAKLEDSAVYLCASTMGGFGYDYTFGSGTRLTVV.

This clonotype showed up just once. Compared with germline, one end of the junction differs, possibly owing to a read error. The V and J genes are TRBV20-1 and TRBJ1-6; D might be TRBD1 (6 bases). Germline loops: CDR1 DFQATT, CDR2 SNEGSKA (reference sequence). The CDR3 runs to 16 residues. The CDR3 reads CSARAPPGTTGSPLHF. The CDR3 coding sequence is TGTAGTGCTAGAGCCCCCCCGGGGACAACGGGGTCACCCCTCCACTTT.

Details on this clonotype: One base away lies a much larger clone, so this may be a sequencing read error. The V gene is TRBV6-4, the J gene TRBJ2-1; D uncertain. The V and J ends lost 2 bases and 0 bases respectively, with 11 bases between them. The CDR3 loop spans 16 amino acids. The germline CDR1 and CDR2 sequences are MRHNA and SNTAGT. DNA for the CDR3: TGTGCCAGCAGTGACATCGGGCAGAGCTCCTACAATGAGCAGTTCTTC. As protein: CASSDIGQSSYNEQFF.

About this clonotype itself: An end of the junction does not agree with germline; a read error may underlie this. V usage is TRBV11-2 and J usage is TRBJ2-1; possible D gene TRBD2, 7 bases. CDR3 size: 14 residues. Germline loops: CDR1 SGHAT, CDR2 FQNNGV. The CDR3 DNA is TGTGCCAGCAGCTTACGGGGGGCCTACAATGATCAGTTCTTC. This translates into CASSLRGAYNDQFF.

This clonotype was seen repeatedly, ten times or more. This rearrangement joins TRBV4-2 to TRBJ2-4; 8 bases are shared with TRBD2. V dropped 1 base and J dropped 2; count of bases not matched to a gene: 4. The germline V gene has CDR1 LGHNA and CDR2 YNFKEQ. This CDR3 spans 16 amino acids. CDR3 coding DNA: TGTGCCAGCAGCCAAGCCCCGGGGGGGTCCAAAAACATTCAGTACTTC. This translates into CASSQAPGGSKNIQYF.

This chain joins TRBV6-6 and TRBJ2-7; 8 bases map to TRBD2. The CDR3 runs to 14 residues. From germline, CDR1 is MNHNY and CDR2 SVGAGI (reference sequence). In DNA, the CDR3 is TGTACCAGCGGGGGCCGCGAGAGCTCTTACGAGCAGTACGTC. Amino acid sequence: CTSGGRESSYEQYV.

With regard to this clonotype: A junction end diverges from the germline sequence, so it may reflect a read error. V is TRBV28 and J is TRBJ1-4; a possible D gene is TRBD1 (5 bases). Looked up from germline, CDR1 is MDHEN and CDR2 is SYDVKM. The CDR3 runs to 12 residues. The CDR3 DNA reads TGTGACACCCGGGACCCTAATGAAAAACTGTCTTTT. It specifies CDTRDPNEKLSF.

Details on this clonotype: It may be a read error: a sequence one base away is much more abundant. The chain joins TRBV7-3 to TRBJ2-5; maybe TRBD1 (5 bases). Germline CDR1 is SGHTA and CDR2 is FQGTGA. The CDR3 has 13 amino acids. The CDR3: CASSFGRAETHYF. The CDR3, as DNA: TGTGCCAGCAGCTTCGGCAGGGCTGAGACCCACTACTTC.

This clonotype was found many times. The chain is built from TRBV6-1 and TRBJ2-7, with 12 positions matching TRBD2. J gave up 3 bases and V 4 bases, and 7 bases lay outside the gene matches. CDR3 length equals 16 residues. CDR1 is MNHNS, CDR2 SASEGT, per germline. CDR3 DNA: TGTGCCAGCAGTGGCCGGACTAGCGGGACTGGCTACGAGCAGTACTTC. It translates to CASSGRTSGTGYEQYF.

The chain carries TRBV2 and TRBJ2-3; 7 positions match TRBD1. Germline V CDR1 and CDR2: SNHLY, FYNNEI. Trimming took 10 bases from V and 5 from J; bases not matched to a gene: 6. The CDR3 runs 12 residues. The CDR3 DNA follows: TGTGCCATCAGGGGGTGGGGAGATACGCAGTATTTT. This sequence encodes CAIRGWGDTQYF.